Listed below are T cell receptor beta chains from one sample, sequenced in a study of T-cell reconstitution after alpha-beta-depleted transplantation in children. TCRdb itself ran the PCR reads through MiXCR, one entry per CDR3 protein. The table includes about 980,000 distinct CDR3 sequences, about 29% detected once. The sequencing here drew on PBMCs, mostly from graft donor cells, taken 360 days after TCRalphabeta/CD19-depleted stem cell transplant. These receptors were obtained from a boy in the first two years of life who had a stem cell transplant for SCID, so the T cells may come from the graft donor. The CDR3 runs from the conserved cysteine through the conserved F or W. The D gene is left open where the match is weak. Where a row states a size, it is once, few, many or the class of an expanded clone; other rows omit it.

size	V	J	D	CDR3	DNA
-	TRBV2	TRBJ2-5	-	CASSEALRETPLQETQYF	TGTGCCAGCAGTGAAGCGCTGAGGGAAACCCCATTACAAGAGACCCAGTACTTC
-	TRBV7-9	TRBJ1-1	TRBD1	CASKEGQLNTEAFF	TGTGCCTCCAAGGAGGGACAGTTAAACACTGAAGCTTTCTTT
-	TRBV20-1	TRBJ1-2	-	CSARDWRKADYGYTF	TGCAGTGCTAGAGATTGGAGAAAGGCCGACTATGGCTACACCTTC
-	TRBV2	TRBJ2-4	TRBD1	CASSPGTGGAKNIQYF	TGTGCCAGCAGTCCCGGGACAGGGGGCGCCAAAAACATTCAGTACTTC
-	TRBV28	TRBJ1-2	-	CASGSLWGYGYTF	TGTGCCAGCGGCAGTTTGTGGGGCTATGGCTACACCTTC
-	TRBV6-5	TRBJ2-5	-	CASGGSETQYF	TGTGCCAGCGGGGGGAGCGAGACCCAGTACTTC
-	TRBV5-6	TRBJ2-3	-	CASSLRGSLDTQYF	TGTGCCAGCAGCTTGCGGGGATCATTGGATACGCAGTATTTT
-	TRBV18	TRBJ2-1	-	CASSPRRDGEQFF	TGTGCCAGCTCACCACGCCGGGACGGTGAGCAGTTCTTC
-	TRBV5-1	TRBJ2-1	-	CASSLVVGAMYNEQFF	TGCGCCAGCAGCTTGGTTGTGGGGGCGATGTACAATGAGCAGTTCTTC
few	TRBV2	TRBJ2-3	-	CASSADRGPRTDTQYF	TGTGCCAGCAGCGCCGATAGAGGACCCCGCACAGATACGCAGTATTTT
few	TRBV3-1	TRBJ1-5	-	CASSEKAGARPQHF	TGTGCCAGCAGCGAAAAAGCGGGGGCGAGGCCCCAGCATTTT
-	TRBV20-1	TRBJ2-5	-	CSARDRASGGRGAETQYF	TGCAGTGCTAGAGATAGGGCTTCAGGAGGGAGAGGGGCAGAGACCCAGTACTTC
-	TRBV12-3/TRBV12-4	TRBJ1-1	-	CASTPTGLMNTEAFF	TGTGCCAGCACCCCGACAGGACTCATGAACACTGAAGCTTTCTTT
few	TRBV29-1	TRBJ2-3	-	CSVEDTWDTQYF	TGCAGCGTTGAAGACACCTGGGATACGCAGTATTTT
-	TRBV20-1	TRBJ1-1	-	CSARDPGRILGAFF	TGCAGTGCTAGAGATCCGGGGCGAATACTGGGGGCTTTCTTT
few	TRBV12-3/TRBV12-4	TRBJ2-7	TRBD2	CASSLATYGGSPYEQYF	TGTGCCAGCAGTTTAGCGACCTACGGGGGGTCGCCCTACGAGCAGTACTTC
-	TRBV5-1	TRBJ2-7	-	CASSLWPQSNFSSYEQYF	TGCGCCAGCAGCTTGTGGCCACAGTCGAACTTTTCCTCCTACGAGCAGTACTTC
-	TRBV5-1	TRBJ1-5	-	CASSLDGSDQPQHF	TGCGCCAGCAGCTTGGACGGGTCCGATCAGCCCCAGCATTTT
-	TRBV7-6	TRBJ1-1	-	CASSPLRTPGGDTEAFF	TGTGCCAGCAGCCCGCTCCGGACACCTGGAGGGGACACTGAAGCTTTCTTT
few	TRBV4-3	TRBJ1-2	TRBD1	CASSQDSGGYYGYTF	TGCGCCAGCAGCCAAGATTCAGGGGGGTACTATGGCTACACCTTC
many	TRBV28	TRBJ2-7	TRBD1	CASSPHGTGNHEQYF	TGTGCCAGCAGTCCCCATGGGACAGGCAACCACGAGCAGTACTTC
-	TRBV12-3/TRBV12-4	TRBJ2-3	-	CASTHLRGTDTQYF	TGTGCCAGCACCCACTTGAGGGGCACAGATACGCAGTATTTT
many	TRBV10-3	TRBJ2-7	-	CATWRGLGEQYF	TGTGCCACATGGAGAGGCCTGGGAGAGCAGTACTTC
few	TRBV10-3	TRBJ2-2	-	CAILGETGELFF	TGTGCCATCCTAGGGGAAACCGGGGAGCTGTTTTTT
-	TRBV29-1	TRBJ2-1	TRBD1	CSVSSYRGDEQFF	TGCAGCGTTTCAAGTTACAGGGGCGATGAGCAGTTCTTC
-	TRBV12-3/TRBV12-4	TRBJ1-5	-	CASSPVGFNQPQHF	TGTGCCAGCAGTCCGGTGGGGTTCAATCAGCCCCAGCATTTT
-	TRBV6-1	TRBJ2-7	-	CASPKSGKTYEQYF	TGTGCCAGTCCTAAATCCGGGAAAACCTACGAGCAGTACTTC